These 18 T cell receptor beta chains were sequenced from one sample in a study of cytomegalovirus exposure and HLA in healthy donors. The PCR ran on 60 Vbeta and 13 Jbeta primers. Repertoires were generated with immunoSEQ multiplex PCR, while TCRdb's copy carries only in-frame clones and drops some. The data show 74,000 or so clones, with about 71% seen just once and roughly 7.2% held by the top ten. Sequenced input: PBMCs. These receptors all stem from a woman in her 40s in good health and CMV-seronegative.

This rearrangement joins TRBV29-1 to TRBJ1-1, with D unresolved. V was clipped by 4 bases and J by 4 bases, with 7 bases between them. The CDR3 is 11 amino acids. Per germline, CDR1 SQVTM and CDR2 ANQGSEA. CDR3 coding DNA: TGCAGCGTTGTAGTTTTCACTGAAGCTTTCTTT. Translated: CSVVVFTEAFF.

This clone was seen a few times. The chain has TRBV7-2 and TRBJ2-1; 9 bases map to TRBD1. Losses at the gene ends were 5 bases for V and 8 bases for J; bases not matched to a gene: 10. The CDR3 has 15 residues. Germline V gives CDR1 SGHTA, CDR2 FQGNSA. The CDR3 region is CASSIRDRAYDEQFF. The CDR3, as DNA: TGTGCCAGCAGCATAAGGGACAGGGCTTACGATGAGCAGTTCTTC.

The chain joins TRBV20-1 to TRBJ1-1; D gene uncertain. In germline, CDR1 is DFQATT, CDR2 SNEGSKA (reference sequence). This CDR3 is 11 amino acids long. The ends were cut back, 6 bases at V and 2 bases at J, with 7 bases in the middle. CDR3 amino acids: CSASSNTEAFF. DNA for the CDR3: TGCAGTGCATCCAGTAACACTGAAGCTTTCTTT.

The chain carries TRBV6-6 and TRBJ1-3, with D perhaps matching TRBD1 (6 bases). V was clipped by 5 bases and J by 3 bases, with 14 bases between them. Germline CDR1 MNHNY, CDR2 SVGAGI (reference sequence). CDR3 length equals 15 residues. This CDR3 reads CASSATDSGGNTIYF. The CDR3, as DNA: TGTGCCAGCAGTGCAACGGACAGCGGTGGAAACACCATATATTTT.

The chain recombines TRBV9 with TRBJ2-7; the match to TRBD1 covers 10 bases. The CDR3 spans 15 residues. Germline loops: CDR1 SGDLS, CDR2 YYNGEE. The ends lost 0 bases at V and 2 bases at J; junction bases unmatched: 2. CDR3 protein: CASSVGDRGAYEQYF. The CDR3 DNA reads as TGTGCCAGCAGCGTAGGGGACAGGGGCGCCTACGAGCAGTACTTC.

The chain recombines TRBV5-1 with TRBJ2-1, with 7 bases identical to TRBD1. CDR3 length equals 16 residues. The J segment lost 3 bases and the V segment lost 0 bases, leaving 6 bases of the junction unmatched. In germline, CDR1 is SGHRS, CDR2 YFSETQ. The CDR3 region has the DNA TGCGCCAGCAGCTTGGTACCCGGGACAGACTACAATGAGCAGTTCTTC. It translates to CASSLVPGTDYNEQFF.

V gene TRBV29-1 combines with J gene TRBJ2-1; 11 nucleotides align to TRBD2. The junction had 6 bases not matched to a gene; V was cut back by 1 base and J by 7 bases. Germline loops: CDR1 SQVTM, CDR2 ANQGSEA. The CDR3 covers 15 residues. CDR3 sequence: CSVEGPSGRWNEQFF. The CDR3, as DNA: TGCAGCGTTGAAGGGCCTAGCGGGAGGTGGAATGAGCAGTTCTTC.

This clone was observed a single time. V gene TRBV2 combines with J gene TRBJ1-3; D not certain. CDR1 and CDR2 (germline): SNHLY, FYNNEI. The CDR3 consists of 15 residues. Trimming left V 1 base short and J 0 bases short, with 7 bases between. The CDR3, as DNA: TGTGCCAGCAGTGAAGAGGACTACTCTGGAAACACCATATATTTT. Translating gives CASSEEDYSGNTIYF. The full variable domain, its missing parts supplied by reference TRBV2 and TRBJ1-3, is EPEVTQTPSHQVTQMGQEVILRCVPISNHLYFYWYRQILGQKVEFLVSFYNNEISEKSEIFDDQFSVERPDGSNFTLKIRSTKLEDSAMYFCASSEEDYSGNTIYFGEGSWLTVV.

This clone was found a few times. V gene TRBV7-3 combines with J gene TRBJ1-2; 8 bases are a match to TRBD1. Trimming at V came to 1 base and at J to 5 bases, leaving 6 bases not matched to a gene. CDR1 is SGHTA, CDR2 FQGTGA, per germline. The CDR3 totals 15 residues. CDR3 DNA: TGTGCCAGCAGCTTAAGCGGACAGGGAGGGTATGGCTACACCTTC. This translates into CASSLSGQGGYGYTF.

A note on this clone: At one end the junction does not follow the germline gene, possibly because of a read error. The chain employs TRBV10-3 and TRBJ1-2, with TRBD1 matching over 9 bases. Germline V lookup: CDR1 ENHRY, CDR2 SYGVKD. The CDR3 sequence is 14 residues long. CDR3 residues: CAISGTGTSWGYTF. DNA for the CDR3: TGTGCCATTAGTGGGACAGGGACCTCGTGGGGCTACACCTTC.

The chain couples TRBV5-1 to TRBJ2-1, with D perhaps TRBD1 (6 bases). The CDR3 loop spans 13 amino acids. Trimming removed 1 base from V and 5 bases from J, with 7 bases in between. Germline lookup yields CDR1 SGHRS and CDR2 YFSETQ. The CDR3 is CASSLTGNNEQFF. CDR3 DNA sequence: TGCGCCAGCAGCTTGACAGGGAACAATGAGCAGTTCTTC. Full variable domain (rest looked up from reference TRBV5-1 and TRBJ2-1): KAGVTQTPRYLIKTRGQQVTLSCSPISGHRSVSWYQQTPGQGLQFLFEYFSETQRNKGNFPGRFSGRQFSNSRSEMNVSTLELGDSALYLCASSLTGNNEQFFGPGTRLTVL.

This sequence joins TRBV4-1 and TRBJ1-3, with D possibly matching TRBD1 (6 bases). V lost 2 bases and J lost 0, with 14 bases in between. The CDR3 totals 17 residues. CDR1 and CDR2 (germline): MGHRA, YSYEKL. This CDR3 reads CASSQRGSGDSGNTIYF. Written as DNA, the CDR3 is TGCGCCAGCAGCCAAAGGGGATCAGGGGACTCTGGAAACACCATATATTTT.

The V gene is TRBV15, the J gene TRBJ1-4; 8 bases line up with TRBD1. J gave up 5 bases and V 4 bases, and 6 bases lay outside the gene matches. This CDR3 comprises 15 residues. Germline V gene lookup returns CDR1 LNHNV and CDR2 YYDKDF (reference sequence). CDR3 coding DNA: TGTGCCACCAGCACAACAGGGGGTTTAAATGAAAAACTGTTTTTT. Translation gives CATSTTGGLNEKLFF.

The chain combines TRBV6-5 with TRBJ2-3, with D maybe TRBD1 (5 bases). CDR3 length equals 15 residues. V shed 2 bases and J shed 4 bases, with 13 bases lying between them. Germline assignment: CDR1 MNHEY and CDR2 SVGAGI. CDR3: CASSYSRVGSDTQYF. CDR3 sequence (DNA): TGTGCCAGCAGTTACAGCAGGGTGGGTTCAGATACGCAGTATTTT.

CDR3 coding DNA: TGCGCCAGCAGCAGTACCGGGACAGGGCCGGCCCCGCAGTACTTC. Translated: CASSSTGTGPAPQYF. The chain employs TRBV5-1 and TRBJ2-7, with 9 nucleotides matching TRBD1. The CDR3 sequence is 15 residues long. Germline lookup yields CDR1 SGHRS and CDR2 YFSETQ. J gave up 9 bases and V 4 bases, and 14 bases lay outside the gene matches.

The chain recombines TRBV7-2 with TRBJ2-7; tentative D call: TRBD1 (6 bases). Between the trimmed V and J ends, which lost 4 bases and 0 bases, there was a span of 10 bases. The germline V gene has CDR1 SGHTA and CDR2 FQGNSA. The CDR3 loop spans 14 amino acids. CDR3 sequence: CASSSQGNSYEQYF. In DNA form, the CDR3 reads TGTGCCAGCAGCTCGCAGGGGAACTCCTACGAGCAGTACTTC.

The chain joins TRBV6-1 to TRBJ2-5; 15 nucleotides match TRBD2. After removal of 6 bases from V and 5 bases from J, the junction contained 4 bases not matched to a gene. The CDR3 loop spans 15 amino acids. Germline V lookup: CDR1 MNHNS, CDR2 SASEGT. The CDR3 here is CASRDGLAGGETQYF. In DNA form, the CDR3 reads TGTGCCAGCAGGGACGGACTAGCGGGAGGGGAGACCCAGTACTTC.

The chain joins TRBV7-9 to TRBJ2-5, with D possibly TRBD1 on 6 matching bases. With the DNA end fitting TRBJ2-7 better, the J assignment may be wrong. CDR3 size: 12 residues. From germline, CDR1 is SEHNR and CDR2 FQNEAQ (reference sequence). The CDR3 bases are TGTGCCACCTGGACAGCTATGAACGAGCAGTACTTC. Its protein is CATWTAMNEQYF.